This is a list of T cell receptor beta chains from one sample in a study of Graves' ophthalmopathy and Graves' hyperthyroidism. Each CDR3 protein gets one entry after TCRdb re-called the multiplex PCR reads with MiXCR. The repertoire holds 900,000 to 1,200,000 distinct CDR3 sequences, with roughly 35% as singletons. Sequencing was done on a sample of peripheral blood or thyroid tissue (not recorded which). Receptor source: an adult man with Graves' hyperthyroidism. CDR3s leave out the opening cysteine and the closing phenylalanine or tryptophan. Fields, in order: J gene, CDR3 length, V gene, CDR3 protein.

J gene: TRBJ2-7; CDR3 length: 13; V gene: TRBV10-1; CDR3 protein: ASSTSQRELYEQY
J gene: TRBJ2-5; CDR3 length: 13; V gene: TRBV4-1; CDR3 protein: ASSHRTGGGETQY
J gene: TRBJ1-5; CDR3 length: 12; V gene: TRBV24-1; CDR3 protein: ATSASYSNQPQH
J gene: TRBJ2-7; CDR3 length: 11; V gene: TRBV25-1; CDR3 protein: ASRGVVPYEQY
J gene: TRBJ2-7; CDR3 length: 14; V gene: TRBV6-5; CDR3 protein: ASSPAVPPSSYEQY
J gene: TRBJ2-5; CDR3 length: 13; V gene: TRBV9; CDR3 protein: ASSQTQAQRETQY
J gene: TRBJ2-7; CDR3 length: 11; V gene: TRBV29-1; CDR3 protein: SVLAGGQGFQY
J gene: TRBJ2-6; CDR3 length: 14; V gene: TRBV5-4; CDR3 protein: ASSLRPDRKANVLT
J gene: TRBJ2-6; CDR3 length: 14; V gene: TRBV20-1; CDR3 protein: SAREQGAGGANVLT
J gene: TRBJ2-5; CDR3 length: 10; V gene: TRBV10-3; CDR3 protein: AIKGGEETQY
J gene: TRBJ1-1; CDR3 length: 14; V gene: TRBV9; CDR3 protein: ASSVVSGGGYTEAF
J gene: TRBJ2-6; CDR3 length: 14; V gene: TRBV24-1; CDR3 protein: ATSAGGGSGANVLT
J gene: TRBJ2-2; CDR3 length: 12; V gene: TRBV4-1; CDR3 protein: ASSHGPNTGELF
J gene: TRBJ1-5; CDR3 length: 12; V gene: TRBV6-5; CDR3 protein: ASSKQGGGQPQH
J gene: TRBJ1-1; CDR3 length: 12; V gene: TRBV10-3; CDR3 protein: AIRGTGRNTEAF
J gene: TRBJ2-7; CDR3 length: 12; V gene: TRBV13; CDR3 protein: ASSHSGIDYEQY
J gene: TRBJ2-7; CDR3 length: 10; V gene: TRBV29-1; CDR3 protein: SAAGGKYEQY
J gene: TRBJ2-2; CDR3 length: 15; V gene: TRBV14; CDR3 protein: ASSHFRGPLNTGELF
J gene: TRBJ2-2; CDR3 length: 11; V gene: TRBV29-1; CDR3 protein: SGTDRASGELF
J gene: TRBJ2-2; CDR3 length: 13; V gene: TRBV2; CDR3 protein: ASKGQGTVTGELF